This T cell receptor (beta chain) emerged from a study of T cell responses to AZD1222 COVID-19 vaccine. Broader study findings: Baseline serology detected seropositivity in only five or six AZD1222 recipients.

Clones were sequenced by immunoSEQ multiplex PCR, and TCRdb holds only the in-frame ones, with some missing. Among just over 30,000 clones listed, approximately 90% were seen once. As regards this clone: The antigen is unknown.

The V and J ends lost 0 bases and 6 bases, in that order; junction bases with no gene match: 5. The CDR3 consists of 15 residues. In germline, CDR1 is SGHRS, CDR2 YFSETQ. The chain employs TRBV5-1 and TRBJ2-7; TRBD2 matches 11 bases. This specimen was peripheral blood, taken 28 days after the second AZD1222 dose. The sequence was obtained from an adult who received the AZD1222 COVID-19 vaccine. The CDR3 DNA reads TGCGCCAGCAGCTTGGAGGGACTAGCGGCTACCGAGCAGTACTTC. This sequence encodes CASSLEGLAATEQYF.